This T cell receptor (beta chain) was retrieved from a study of STAT5B mutations in CD4+ large granular lymphocyte leukemia. Overall study context: Among healthy controls, a particular HLA allele went with more CDR3 'QG' motifs. Study findings and constraints: 8/27 top patient clones versus 2/35 control clones were TRBV06-family. Patient CD4-sorted repertoires looked more clonal than healthy CD4+ repertoires, even without putative leukemic clones. Approximately 25% of private leukemic clonotypes occurred rarely in other patients' non-leukemic repertoires.

Comment on this clone: Its antigen is not identified.

Measured with immunoSEQ multiplex PCR; TCRdb has only the in-frame clones, and not every one. The table records 20,000 to 25,000 clones, 82% of them present only once. Trimming cost V 5 bases and J 1 base; bases outside gene matches: 9. Germline CDR1 and CDR2: SGHVS and FQNEAQ. This CDR3 is built from 18 residues. The sequenced sample consisted of CD4+ T cells from blood buffy coats. V is TRBV7-8 and J is TRBJ1-5; 12 bases agree with TRBD1. This clonotype was obtained from a human donor in good health. Here the CDR3 reads CASSLGTGGSGSNQPQHF. The CDR3, as DNA: TGTGCCAGCAGCCTAGGGACAGGGGGCTCGGGGAGCAATCAGCCCCAGCATTTT. Complete variable domain (other parts from reference TRBV7-8 and TRBJ1-5): GAGVSQSPRYKVAKRGQDVALRCDPISGHVSLFWYQQALGQGPEFLTYFQNEAQLDKSGLPSDRFFAERPEGSVSTLKIQRTQQEDSAVYLCASSLGTGGSGSNQPQHFGDGTRLSIL.